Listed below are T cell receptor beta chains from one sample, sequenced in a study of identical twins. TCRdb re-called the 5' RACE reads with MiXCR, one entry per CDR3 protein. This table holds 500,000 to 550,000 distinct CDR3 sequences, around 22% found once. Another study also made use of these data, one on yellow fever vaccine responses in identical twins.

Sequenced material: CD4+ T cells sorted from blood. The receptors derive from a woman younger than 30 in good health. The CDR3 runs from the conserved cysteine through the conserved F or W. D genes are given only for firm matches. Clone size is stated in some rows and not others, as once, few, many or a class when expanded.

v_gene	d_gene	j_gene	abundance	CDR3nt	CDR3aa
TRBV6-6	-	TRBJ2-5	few	TGTGCCAGCAGTGACACCCGTGAGGAGACCCAGTACTTC	CASSDTREETQYF
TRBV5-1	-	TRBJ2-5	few	TGCGCCAGCAGCTTGGTAGCAACAGCACCGGAGACCCAGTACTTC	CASSLVATAPETQYF
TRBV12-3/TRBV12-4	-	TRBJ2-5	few	TGTGCCAGCAGTTTAGCGGCAGGGCTGGAGACCCAGTACTTC	CASSLAAGLETQYF
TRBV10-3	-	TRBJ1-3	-	TGTGCCATCAGTCCGGGAGGAGGAAACACCATATATTTT	CAISPGGGNTIYF
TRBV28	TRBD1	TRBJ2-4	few	TGTGCCAGCAGTTTAGACAGGGCTCTAAAAAACATTCAGTACTTC	CASSLDRALKNIQYF
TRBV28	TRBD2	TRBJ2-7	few	TGTGCCAGCAGTTCCACCGCGGGACTAGCGGGATCTTTC	CASSSTAGLAGSF
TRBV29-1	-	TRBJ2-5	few	TGCAGCGTCTCCCCAGGGCAACAAGAGACCCAGTACTTC	CSVSPGQQETQYF
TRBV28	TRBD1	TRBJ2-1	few	TGTGCCAGCATGAGTTTCGGCGACAGGGGTTACAATGAGCAGTTCTTC	CASMSFGDRGYNEQFF
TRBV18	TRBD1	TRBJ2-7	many	TGTGCCAGCTCACCACCTCAGGACAGGGGCTCCTACGAGCAGTACTTC	CASSPPQDRGSYEQYF
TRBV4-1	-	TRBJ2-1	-	TGCGCCAGCAGCAAGTCCGATGAGCAGTTCTTC	CASSKSDEQFF
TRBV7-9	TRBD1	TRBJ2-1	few	TGTGCCAGCAGCTTAGCGCACAGGGGGGTGGGGTTCTTC	CASSLAHRGVGFF
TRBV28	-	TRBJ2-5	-	TGTGCCAGCAGTACACTGGGGGAGACCCAGTACTTC	CASSTLGETQYF
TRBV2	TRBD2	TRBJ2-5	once	TGTGCCAGCAAAGGACTAGCGGGCGGCTTGGGGGAGACCCAGTACTTC	CASKGLAGGLGETQYF
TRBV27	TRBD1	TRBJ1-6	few	TGTGCCAGCAGTTCCCCGACAGGGTCAGCTTCACCCCTCCACTTT	CASSSPTGSASPLHF
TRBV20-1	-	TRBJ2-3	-	TGCAGTGCCATCATAGTGGGGGGCACAGATACGCAGTATTTT	CSAIIVGGTDTQYF
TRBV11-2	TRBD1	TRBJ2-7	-	TGTGCCAGCAGCTTAAACCTCCCCGGGACAGCGCAGGGAGAGCAGTACTTC	CASSLNLPGTAQGEQYF
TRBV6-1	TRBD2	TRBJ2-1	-	TGTGCCAGCAGCCGCCGGGGGGTTGTCTACAATGAGCAGTTCTTC	CASSRRGVVYNEQFF
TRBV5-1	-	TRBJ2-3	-	TGCGCCAGCAGCTTGGCCCAGGCTTGCGGAGTCACAGATACGCAGTATTTT	CASSLAQACGVTDTQYF
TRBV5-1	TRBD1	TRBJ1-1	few	TGCGCCAGCAGGCCCTCGGACAGGGCTAACACTGAAGCTTTCTTT	CASRPSDRANTEAFF
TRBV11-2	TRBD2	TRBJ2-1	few	TGTGCCAGCAGCTTGGGGACTAGCGGGGGCGCTTGGGAGCAGTTCTTC	CASSLGTSGGAWEQFF
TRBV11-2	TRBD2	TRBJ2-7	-	TGTGCCAGCAGACCGAGTACAGGCGGGACTAACTCCTACGAGCAGTACTTC	CASRPSTGGTNSYEQYF
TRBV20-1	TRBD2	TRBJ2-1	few	TGCAGTGCTAGGGAGACTAGCGGGTTTTTCAATGAGCAGTTCTTC	CSARETSGFFNEQFF
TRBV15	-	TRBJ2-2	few	TGTGCCACCAGCAGAATAGTAGCCTCCGGGGAGCTGTTTTTT	CATSRIVASGELFF
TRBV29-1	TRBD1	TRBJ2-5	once	TGCAGCGGGACAGGGCGTCAAGAGACCCAGTACTTC	CSGTGRQETQYF
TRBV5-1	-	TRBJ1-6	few	TGCGCCAGCAGCGCGACCGGGGGTTCACCCCTCCACTTT	CASSATGGSPLHF
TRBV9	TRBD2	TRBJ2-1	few	TGTGCCAGCAGCGTAGGGGGGACTAGCGGGAGTTTCGGTGAGCAGTTCTTC	CASSVGGTSGSFGEQFF
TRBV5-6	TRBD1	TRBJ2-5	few	TGTGCCAGCAGCATACCGGGACAGGGGCGGAAAGAGACCCAGTACTTC	CASSIPGQGRKETQYF
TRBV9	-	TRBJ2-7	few	TGTGCCAGCAGCGTAGGGGCCGGACCCGGGCGGTACGAGCAGTACTTC	CASSVGAGPGRYEQYF
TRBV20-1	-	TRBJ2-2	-	TGCAGTGTAGGGATTAGCGTTTACACCGGGGAGCTGTTTTTT	CSVGISVYTGELFF
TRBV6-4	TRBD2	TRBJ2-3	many	TGTGCCAGCAGCACCGGGACTAGCGGGGGGAAACCAAGATCCTTCACAGATACGCAGTATTTT	CASSTGTSGGKPRSFTDTQYF
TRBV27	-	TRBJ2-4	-	TGTGCCAGCAGTTTATCGCTAGTGGGGTCCAAAAACATTCAGTACTTC	CASSLSLVGSKNIQYF
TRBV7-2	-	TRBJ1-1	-	TGTGCCAGCAGCCAACCCAGGAACACTGAAGCTTTCTTT	CASSQPRNTEAFF
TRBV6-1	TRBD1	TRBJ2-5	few	TGTGCCAGCAGTGGCCCCCTAATCGACAGGGTAATAGAGACCCAGTACTTC	CASSGPLIDRVIETQYF
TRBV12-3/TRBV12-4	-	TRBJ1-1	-	TGTGCCAGCAGTACACGCTACGCAGGGGAAAACACTGAAGCTTTCTTT	CASSTRYAGENTEAFF
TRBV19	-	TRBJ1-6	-	TGTGCCAGTGGCCCCTCAGGGTATAATTCACCCCTCCACTTT	CASGPSGYNSPLHF
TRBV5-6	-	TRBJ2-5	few	TGTGCCAGCCGACTGAGGGGCATGAAAGAGACCCAGTACTTC	CASRLRGMKETQYF
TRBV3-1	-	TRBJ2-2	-	TGTGCCAGCAGCCACCTACAGGCGGTCGGCACCGGGGAGCTGTTTTTT	CASSHLQAVGTGELFF
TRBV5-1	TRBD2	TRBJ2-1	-	TGCGCCAGCAGCTTGGAGCGGGGGCCGACCAATGAGCAGTTCTTC	CASSLERGPTNEQFF
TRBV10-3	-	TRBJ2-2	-	TGTGCCATCAGTGAGTCGAGCGCGAACACCGGGGAGCTGTTTTTT	CAISESSANTGELFF
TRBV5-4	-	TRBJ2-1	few	TGTGCCAGCAGCTTGGCGGCTAGTGCCTACAATGAGCAGTTCTTC	CASSLAASAYNEQFF
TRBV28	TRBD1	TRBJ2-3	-	TGTGCCAGCAGACTGACAGGGAGAGATACGCAGTATTTT	CASRLTGRDTQYF
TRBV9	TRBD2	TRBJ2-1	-	TGTGCCAGCAGCCCCCGGGTAGGGAGGGCAGGTGATGAGCAGTTCTTC	CASSPRVGRAGDEQFF
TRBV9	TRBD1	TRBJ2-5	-	TGTGCCAGCAGCACGGACAGGGGAGGACCCCAAGAGACCCAGTACTTC	CASSTDRGGPQETQYF
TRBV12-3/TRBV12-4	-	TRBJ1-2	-	TGTGCCAGCAGTTTATCGTGGGGCGTCGGCTACACCTTC	CASSLSWGVGYTF
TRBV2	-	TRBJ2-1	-	TGTGCCAGCAGCTGGAGGGAGCAGTTCTTC	CASSWREQFF
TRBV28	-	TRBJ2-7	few	TGTGCCAGTTTGACAGACGATTCCTACGAGCAGTACTTC	CASLTDDSYEQYF
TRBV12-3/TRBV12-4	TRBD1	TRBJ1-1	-	TGTGCCAGCACCCCGGGACAGGGGATCAAGGCTTTCTTT	CASTPGQGIKAFF
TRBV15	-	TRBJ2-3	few	TGTGCCACCAGCAGAGCCCCTCCCAGGAGCACAGATACGCAGTATTTT	CATSRAPPRSTDTQYF
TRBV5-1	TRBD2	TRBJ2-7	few	TGCGCCAGCAGCTTTTTCAGCGGGAACTCCTACGAGCAGTACTTC	CASSFFSGNSYEQYF
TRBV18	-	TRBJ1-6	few	TGTGCCAGCCAGGAGTCCTTGGTCAATAATTCACCCCTCCACTTT	CASQESLVNNSPLHF
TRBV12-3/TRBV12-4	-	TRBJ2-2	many	TGTGCCAGCAGTCGTTTGAGGGAAAGGGTCGGGGAGCTGTTTTTT	CASSRLRERVGELFF
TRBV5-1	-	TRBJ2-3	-	TGCGCCAGCAGCTTGGAACCTAATTCAGATACGCAGTATTTT	CASSLEPNSDTQYF